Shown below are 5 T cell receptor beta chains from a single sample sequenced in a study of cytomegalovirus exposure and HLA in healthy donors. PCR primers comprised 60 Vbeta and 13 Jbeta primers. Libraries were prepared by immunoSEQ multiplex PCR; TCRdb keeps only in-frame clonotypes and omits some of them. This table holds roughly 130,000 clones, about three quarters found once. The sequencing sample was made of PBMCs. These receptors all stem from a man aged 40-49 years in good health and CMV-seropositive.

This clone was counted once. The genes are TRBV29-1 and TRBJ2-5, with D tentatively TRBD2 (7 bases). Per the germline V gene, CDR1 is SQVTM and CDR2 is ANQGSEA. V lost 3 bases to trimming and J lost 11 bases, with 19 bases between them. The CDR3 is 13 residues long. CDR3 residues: CSVEIGGVGEQYF. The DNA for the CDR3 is TGCAGCGTTGAGATAGGGGGGGTGGGAGAGCAGTACTTC.

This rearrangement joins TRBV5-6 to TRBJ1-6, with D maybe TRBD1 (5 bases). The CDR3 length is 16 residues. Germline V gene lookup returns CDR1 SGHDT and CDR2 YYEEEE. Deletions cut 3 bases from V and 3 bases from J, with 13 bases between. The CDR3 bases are TGTGCCAGCAGCTCTAGACAGCGCTACTATAATTCACCCCTCCACTTT. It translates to CASSSRQRYYNSPLHF.

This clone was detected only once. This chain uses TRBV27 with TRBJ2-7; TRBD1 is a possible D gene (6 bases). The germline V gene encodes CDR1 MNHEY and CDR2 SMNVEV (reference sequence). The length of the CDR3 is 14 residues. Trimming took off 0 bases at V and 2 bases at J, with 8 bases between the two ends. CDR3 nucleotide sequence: TGTGCCAGCAGTTTATCGGGGGCCCCCTACGAGCAGTACTTC. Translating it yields CASSLSGAPYEQYF.

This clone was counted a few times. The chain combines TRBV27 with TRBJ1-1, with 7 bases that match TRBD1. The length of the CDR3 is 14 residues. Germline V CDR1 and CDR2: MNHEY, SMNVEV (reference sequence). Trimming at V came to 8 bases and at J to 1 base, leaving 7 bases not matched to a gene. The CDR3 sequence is CASGNRGRNTEAFF. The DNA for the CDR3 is TGTGCCAGCGGAAACAGGGGTCGGAACACTGAAGCTTTCTTT.

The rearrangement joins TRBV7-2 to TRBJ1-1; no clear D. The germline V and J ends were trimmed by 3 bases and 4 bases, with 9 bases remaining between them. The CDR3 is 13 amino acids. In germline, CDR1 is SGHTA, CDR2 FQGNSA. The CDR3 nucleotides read TGTGCCAGCAGCTTCATTAGCGGCACTGAAGCTTTCTTT. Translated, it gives CASSFISGTEAFF.